This is a list of T cell receptor beta chains from one sample in a study of T cells after yellow fever vaccination. Each CDR3 protein gets one entry after TCRdb re-called the 5' RACE reads with MiXCR. The sample lists 95,000 to 150,000 distinct CDR3 sequences, 13% to 15% occurring once. The sequencing used CD8+ T cells sorted from PBMCs, collected 5 days after the yellow fever booster vaccination. All receptors derive from a man younger than 35 who received the YFV17D yellow fever vaccine. Each CDR3 is given with its conserved first and last residue. Each record gives: J gene, D gene, V gene, clone size, CDR3 protein, CDR3 DNA. D genes are given only for firm matches. Expanded clones are given a class, and other clones once, few, many or no size at all.

J gene: TRBJ2-3; D gene: TRBD1; V gene: TRBV7-2; clone size: NA; CDR3 protein: CASTPGGQGTDTQYF; CDR3 DNA: TGTGCCAGCACCCCCGGGGGACAGGGCACAGATACGCAGTATTTT
J gene: TRBJ2-1; D gene: NA; V gene: TRBV6-5; clone size: NA; CDR3 protein: CASSYSITGREQFF; CDR3 DNA: TGTGCCAGCAGTTACTCGATTACGGGGCGGGAGCAGTTCTTC
J gene: TRBJ1-5; D gene: TRBD1; V gene: TRBV9; clone size: few; CDR3 protein: CASSGTGDGNQPQHF; CDR3 DNA: TGTGCCAGCAGCGGGACAGGGGACGGCAATCAGCCCCAGCATTTT
J gene: TRBJ2-1; D gene: TRBD2; V gene: TRBV6-5; clone size: few; CDR3 protein: CASSYSAGDVNEQFF; CDR3 DNA: TGTGCCAGCAGTTACTCGGCGGGGGACGTCAATGAGCAGTTCTTC
J gene: TRBJ2-5; D gene: TRBD2; V gene: TRBV6-5; clone size: NA; CDR3 protein: CASSYLGGAKETQYF; CDR3 DNA: TGTGCCAGCAGTTACCTCGGGGGGGCGAAAGAGACCCAGTACTTC
J gene: TRBJ2-7; D gene: NA; V gene: TRBV4-1; clone size: NA; CDR3 protein: CASSPPVAGRYEQYF; CDR3 DNA: TGCGCCAGCAGCCCCCCTGTTGCAGGGAGGTACGAGCAGTACTTC
J gene: TRBJ1-1; D gene: TRBD1; V gene: TRBV5-6; clone size: NA; CDR3 protein: CASSATGILEAFF; CDR3 DNA: TGTGCCAGCAGCGCGACAGGGATCCTTGAAGCTTTCTTT
J gene: TRBJ2-2; D gene: NA; V gene: TRBV20-1; clone size: few; CDR3 protein: CSAANRDANTGELFF; CDR3 DNA: TGCAGTGCTGCTAACCGGGATGCGAACACCGGGGAGCTGTTTTTT
J gene: TRBJ1-2; D gene: TRBD1; V gene: TRBV7-9; clone size: few; CDR3 protein: CASSHTGQSANYGYTF; CDR3 DNA: TGTGCCAGCAGCCACACGGGACAGTCCGCTAACTATGGCTACACCTTC
J gene: TRBJ1-1; D gene: NA; V gene: TRBV12-3/TRBV12-4; clone size: NA; CDR3 protein: CATGEGATEAFF; CDR3 DNA: TGTGCCACCGGGGAAGGAGCCACTGAAGCTTTCTTT
J gene: TRBJ1-5; D gene: NA; V gene: TRBV7-6; clone size: NA; CDR3 protein: CASSRRTGDQPQHF; CDR3 DNA: TGTGCCAGCAGCCGCCGGACCGGGGATCAGCCCCAGCATTTT
J gene: TRBJ2-3; D gene: TRBD2; V gene: TRBV4-1; clone size: NA; CDR3 protein: CASSYPGLETDTQYF; CDR3 DNA: TGCGCCAGCAGCTACCCGGGACTAGAAACAGATACGCAGTATTTT